Sequencing of this T cell receptor (beta chain) was carried out in a study of blood T cell repertoires in COVID-19. Study at large: Acute and convalescent COVID-19 samples came from the United States, Italy and Spain. T cells, B-cell-depleted T cells, or PBMCs supplied cDNA or gDNA.

Original methodology: Nucleated cell number was recorded as an estimate derived from reference gene primer amplification. Data came from immunoSEQ multiplex PCR; TCRdb stores just in-frame clones and leaves some out. V and J calls plus clone size are reproduced from that table; the DNA served to infer D and trimming. The repertoire has roughly 260,000 clones, around 87% of them found once; the top ten carry less than 3%. The sequencing input was peripheral blood. This TCR was sampled from a woman between 50 and 59 years old with acute or convalescent COVID-19.

CDR3 in amino acids: CASSPVISEKKNIQYF. CDR3 nucleotides: TGTGCCAGCAGCCCTGTTATTAGCGAGAAGAAAAACATTCAGTACTTC. The chain couples TRBV11-2 to TRBJ2-4; D is possibly TRBD2 (5 bases). There are 16 residues in the CDR3. The V gene lost 5 bases and the J gene lost 4 bases, with 18 bases spanning the gap. Germline CDR1 SGHAT, CDR2 FQNNGV.